This T cell receptor (beta chain) was recovered during a study of control samples from healthy donors and cancer patients. Germline loops: CDR1 SEHNR, CDR2 FQNEAQ (reference sequence). Trimming shortened V by 4 bases and J by 3 bases, and 13 bases separated the two germline ends. The CDR3 sequence is 15 residues long. The method was immunoSEQ multiplex PCR; TCRdb's version includes in-frame clones alone and lacks a portion of them. The sample holds 40,000 to 55,000 clones; over 85% are singletons and the top ten take around 1.6%. This sequence originates from a man aged 35 to 55 with colorectal cancer. Sequenced input: PBMCs. The rearrangement uses TRBV7-9 and TRBJ2-1; D possibly corresponds to TRBD2 (5 bases). CDR3 nucleotide sequence: TGTGCCAGCAGCTCGTGGGATAGCGTCTACAATGAGCAGTTCTTC. Its translation: CASSSWDSVYNEQFF.